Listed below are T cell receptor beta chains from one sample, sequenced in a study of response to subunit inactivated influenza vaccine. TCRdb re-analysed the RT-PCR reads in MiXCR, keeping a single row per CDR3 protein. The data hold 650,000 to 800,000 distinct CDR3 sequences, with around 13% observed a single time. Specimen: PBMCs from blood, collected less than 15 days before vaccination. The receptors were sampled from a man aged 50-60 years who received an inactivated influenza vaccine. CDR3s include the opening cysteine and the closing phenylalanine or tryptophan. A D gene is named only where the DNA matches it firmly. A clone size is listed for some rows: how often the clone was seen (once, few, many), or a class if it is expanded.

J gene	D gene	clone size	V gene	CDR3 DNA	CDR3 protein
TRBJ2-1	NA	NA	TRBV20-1	TGCAGTGCTAGTTCGCTGGCAAGCTCCTACAATGAGCAGTTCTTC	CSASSLASSYNEQFF
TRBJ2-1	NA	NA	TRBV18	TGTGCCAGCTCACAGGACGGCAATGAGCAGTTCTTC	CASSQDGNEQFF
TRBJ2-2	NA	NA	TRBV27	TGTGCCAGCAGCCTGGACTTTTCGAACACCGGGGAGCTGTTTTTT	CASSLDFSNTGELFF
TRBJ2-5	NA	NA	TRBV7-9	TGTGCCAGCTCCCCCCCGGGGGCCCCCAAGCTGTACTTC	CASSPPGAPKLYF
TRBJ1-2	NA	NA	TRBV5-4	TGTGCCAGCAGCTTGGGGGCCCATCGGGAGGGCTACTATGGCTACACCTTC	CASSLGAHREGYYGYTF
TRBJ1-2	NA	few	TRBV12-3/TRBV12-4	TGTGCCAGCAGTTTATGGGGAGGTGATAGTGGCTACACCTTC	CASSLWGGDSGYTF
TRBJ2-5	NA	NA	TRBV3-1	TGTGCCAGCAGCCAAACGCCTGTCCGGGAGACCCAGTACTTC	CASSQTPVRETQYF
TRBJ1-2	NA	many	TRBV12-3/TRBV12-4	TGTGCCAGCAGTTTGGGCAACTATGGCTACACCTTC	CASSLGNYGYTF
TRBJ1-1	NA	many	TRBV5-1	TGCGCCAGCAGCTTCGAAGGGAAGACCCGAGGGACTGAAGCTTTCTTT	CASSFEGKTRGTEAFF
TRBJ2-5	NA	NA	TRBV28	TGTGCCAGCAGTTTACGGCCGGTCCCAGAGACCCAGTACTTC	CASSLRPVPETQYF
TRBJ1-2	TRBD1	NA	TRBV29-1	TGCAGCGTTGGGACAGGGGGCGCCTATGGCTACACCTTC	CSVGTGGAYGYTF
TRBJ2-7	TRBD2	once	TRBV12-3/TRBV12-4	TGTGCCAGCAGAGCGGGACTAGCGGGAGGGTACGAGCAGTACTTC	CASRAGLAGGYEQYF
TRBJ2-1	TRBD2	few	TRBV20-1	TGCAGTGTTCCGGGACTAGCGGGAGCCTACAATGAGCAGTTCTTC	CSVPGLAGAYNEQFF
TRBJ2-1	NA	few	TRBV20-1	TGCAGTGCTAGACTACAATGGATAAACAATGAGCAGTTCTTC	CSARLQWINNEQFF
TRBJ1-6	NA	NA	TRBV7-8	TGTGCCAGCAGCGCCGGGACACTTTATAATTCACCCCTCCACTTT	CASSAGTLYNSPLHF
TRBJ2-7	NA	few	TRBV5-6	TGTGCCAGCAGCCCGGGAACAAATCCCGAGCAGTACTTC	CASSPGTNPEQYF
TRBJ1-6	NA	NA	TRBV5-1	TGCGCCAGCAGCTTGACCTACAAGGATTCACCCCTCCACTTT	CASSLTYKDSPLHF
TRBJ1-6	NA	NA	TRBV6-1	TGTGCCAGCAGCCGATCTGGGGTTTGGAATTCACCCCTCCACTTT	CASSRSGVWNSPLHF
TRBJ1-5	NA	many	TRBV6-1	TGTGCCAGCAGTGAATACAGGTATCAGCCCCAGCATTTT	CASSEYRYQPQHF
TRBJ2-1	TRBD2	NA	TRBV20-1	TGCAGTGCTAGAGAGGTTGCGGGAGAGACCTACAATGAGCAGTTCTTC	CSAREVAGETYNEQFF
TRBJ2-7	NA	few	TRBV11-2	TGTGCCAGCAGCCGACTCGCCGGCGGCTACGAGCAGTACTTC	CASSRLAGGYEQYF
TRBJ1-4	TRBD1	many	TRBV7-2	TGTGCCAGCAGCGAGCTGACAGGGCCTCTTGAAAAACTGTTTTTT	CASSELTGPLEKLFF
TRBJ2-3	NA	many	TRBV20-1	TGCAGTGCTGCCGGGACCTCGGGCGCTCGCACAGATACGCAGTATTTT	CSAAGTSGARTDTQYF
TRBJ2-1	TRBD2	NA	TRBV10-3	TGTGCCACGGGGCCGGGACTAGCGGGAGCTGGCAATGAGCAGTTCTTC	CATGPGLAGAGNEQFF
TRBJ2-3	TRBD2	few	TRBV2	TGTGCCAGCAGTGTGGCGGGAGATCATACGCAGTATTTT	CASSVAGDHTQYF
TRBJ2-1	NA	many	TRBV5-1	TGCGCCAGCAGCTCTAGCCACTCCTACAATGAGCAGTTCTTC	CASSSSHSYNEQFF
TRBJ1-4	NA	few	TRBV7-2	TGTGCCAGCAGCCTGGAATCCAGTAATGAAAAACTGTTTTTT	CASSLESSNEKLFF
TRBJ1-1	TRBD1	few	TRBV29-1	TGCAGCGTTGCGCGGGACAGATACACTGAAGCTTTCTTT	CSVARDRYTEAFF
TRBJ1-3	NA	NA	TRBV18	TGTGCCAGCTCACCGAGCGTATTATACTCTGGAAACACCATATATTTT	CASSPSVLYSGNTIYF
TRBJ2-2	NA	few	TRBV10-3	TGTGCCATCAGTGAGCTCGAGGCCCCCGCCGGGGAGCTGTTTTTT	CAISELEAPAGELFF
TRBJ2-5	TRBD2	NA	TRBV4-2	TGTGCCAGCAGCCAAGGAGGGAGCGGGGGCCAAGAGACCCAGTACTTC	CASSQGGSGGQETQYF